This section outlines one T cell receptor (beta chain) sequence together with its context. The sample comes from a study of blood T cell repertoires in COVID-19. This CDR3 comprises 15 residues. The germline gives CDR1 KGHSH, CDR2 LQKENI. The germline V and J ends were trimmed by 6 bases and 2 bases, with 16 bases remaining between them. Some clones are missing from TCRdb's copy, which holds only in-frame ones; the method was immunoSEQ multiplex PCR. Altogether almost 300,000 clones are present, under 90% being singletons, with the ten largest covering around 10%. This TCR derives from a woman aged 30 to 39 with COVID-19, enrolled during active disease. Sequencing input: peripheral blood. V usage is TRBV18 and J usage is TRBJ2-5, with D maybe TRBD1 (5 bases). The CDR3 here is CASSPLLTEQETQYF. The CDR3 DNA sequence: TGTGCCAGCTCGCCCCTTCTGACAGAACAAGAGACCCAGTACTTC.